This T cell receptor (beta chain) was identified during a study of monozygotic twins with inflammatory bowel disease. General observations from the study: Whereas healthy co-twins had higher TCRbeta diversity (inverse Simpson), IBD patients had lower diversity. Among the T cells, different subtypes could not be distinguished.

Per TCR library, around 4,000 ng of total RNA was used. Researchers used template switching to add UMIs featuring a 6-nucleotide sample barcode. TCRdb reprocessed the 5' RACE reads and stores each CDR3 protein as one record, lacking DNA. The specimen's table records fewer than 550,000 distinct CDR3 sequences. In regard to this clonotype: Its antigen is still unknown.

This TCR was sampled from a human donor with ulcerative colitis or Crohn's disease, or a healthy co-twin of an affected twin (not recorded which). Sequenced: blood.

CDR3 sequence: CASSFTGPEAFF. The chain has TRBV7-9 and TRBJ1-1; TCRdb calls TRBD1, which cannot be checked without DNA. There are 12 residues in the CDR3. Germline V lookup: CDR1 SEHNR, CDR2 FQNEAQ (reference sequence).